The 21 T cell receptor beta chains listed next were all sequenced from one sample in a study of T cells in pancreatic ductal adenocarcinoma. TCRdb keeps only in-frame clones here, not all; method: immunoSEQ multiplex PCR. The data contain over 10,000 clones, more than 80% of them seen just once; the ten biggest clones take up 18%. No neoadjuvant therapy was given to the selected pancreatic ductal adenocarcinoma patients before their surgery. Sequencing was performed on PBMCs. The receptors were sampled from a human donor with pancreatic ductal adenocarcinoma.

This sequence joins TRBV25-1 and TRBJ2-5, with D tentatively TRBD2 (7 bases). Trimming took off 8 bases at V and 1 base at J, with 11 bases between the two ends. Germline lookup yields CDR1 MGHDK and CDR2 SYGVNS. The CDR3 length is 13 residues. In DNA, the CDR3 is TGTGCCAGCCGACGGGGGGCCCAAGAGACCCAGTACTTC. This codes for CASRRGAQETQYF.

This CDR3 reads CAWSVYRVRYEQYF. The CDR3 nucleotides are TGTGCCTGGAGTGTTTACAGGGTTAGGTACGAGCAGTACTTC. The rearrangement uses TRBV30 and TRBJ2-7; D might be TRBD1 (6 bases). V lost 0 bases, J lost 4 bases, and 13 bases lay in between. Germline values: CDR1 GTSNPN, CDR2 SVGIG (reference sequence). This CDR3 region has 14 residues.

This clone appeared a few times. CDR3 loop: CASSPGQLGADTQYF. Here the CDR3 DNA reads TGTGCCAGCTCACCTGGACAGTTAGGGGCAGATACGCAGTATTTT. This rearrangement joins TRBV18 to TRBJ2-3; TRBD1 is a possible D gene (6 bases). Per germline, CDR1 KGHSH and CDR2 LQKENI. The CDR3 totals 15 residues. With 3 bases removed from V and 4 bases from J, the gap between germline ends came to 14 bases.

The rearrangement uses TRBV9 and TRBJ2-2, with D possibly being TRBD1 or TRBD2 (5 bases each). Germline V gene lookup returns CDR1 SGDLS and CDR2 YYNGEE. The V gene lost 0 bases and the J gene lost 6 bases, with 12 bases spanning the gap. The CDR3 has 15 residues. This CDR3 reads CASSVEGSESGELFF. The CDR3 DNA sequence: TGTGCCAGCAGCGTAGAGGGGAGTGAGTCCGGGGAGCTGTTTTTT.

V gene TRBV4-2 combines with J gene TRBJ2-7; TRBD2 aligns across 11 bases. J gave up 1 base and V 0 bases, and 8 bases lay outside the gene matches. The CDR3 runs 18 residues. Per germline, CDR1 LGHNA and CDR2 YNFKEQ. The CDR3 bases are TGTGCCAGCAGCCAAGATTCGGAGCTAGCGGGAGGATCCTACGAGCAGTACTTC. Translation gives CASSQDSELAGGSYEQYF.

The chain links TRBV30 to TRBJ2-6; TRBD1 might be the D (5 bases). Germline CDR1 GTSNPN, CDR2 SVGIG (reference sequence). There are 17 residues in the CDR3. V dropped 3 bases and J dropped 0 bases, with 15 bases sitting between them. Here the CDR3 reads CAWRRGRASSGANVLTF. In DNA, the CDR3 is TGTGCCTGGAGAAGGGGCAGGGCAAGCTCTGGGGCCAACGTCCTGACTTTC.

The CDR3 sequence is CASSYSLAGYEQYF. CDR3 DNA: TGTGCCAGCAGTTACTCCCTCGCAGGCTACGAGCAGTACTTC. The chain combines TRBV6-6 with TRBJ2-7, with unresolved D. The CDR3 extends over 14 amino acids. Trimming removed 0 bases at V and 3 bases at J, with 9 bases between. Germline-derived CDR1 and CDR2 are MNHNY and SVGAGI (reference sequence).

The chain is built from TRBV13 and TRBJ1-3; TRBD1 aligns across 9 bases. From germline, CDR1 is PRHDT and CDR2 FYEKMQ (reference sequence). The J segment lost 4 bases and the V segment lost 2 bases, leaving 9 bases of the junction unmatched. The length of the CDR3 is 17 residues. DNA of the CDR3: TGTGCCAGCAGCTTAAGAGGACAGGGGTATTTGGGAAACACCATATATTTT. Its translation is CASSLRGQGYLGNTIYF.

This clone was detected only once. The chain is built from TRBV27 and TRBJ2-3; 8 positions match TRBD1. From germline, CDR1 is MNHEY and CDR2 SMNVEV (reference sequence). The CDR3 consists of 16 residues. V was pared by 4 bases and J by 0 bases, with 6 bases of the junction left unmatched. The CDR3 sequence is CASSSQRTGSTDTQYF. The CDR3 coding sequence is TGTGCCAGCAGTTCTCAACGGACAGGGAGCACAGATACGCAGTATTTT.

Only one count was recorded for this clone. The V and J genes are TRBV18 and TRBJ2-3; D ambiguous. The CDR3 length is 14 residues. V gave up 0 bases and J gave up 3 bases, with 7 bases separating them. Germline-derived CDR1 and CDR2 are KGHSH and LQKENI. CDR3 sequence: CASSPPVLTDTQYF. The CDR3 coding sequence is TGTGCCAGCTCACCACCGGTACTGACAGATACGCAGTATTTT.

J is TRBJ1-6 and V is TRBV30; 9 bases are shared with TRBD1. Germline lookup yields CDR1 GTSNPN and CDR2 SVGIG (reference sequence). The CDR3 consists of 13 residues. After removal of 5 bases from V and 7 bases from J, the junction contained 3 bases not matched to a gene. For the CDR3, the DNA is TGTGCCTGGGCCGGGACAGGGAATTCACCCCTCCACTTT. Protein product: CAWAGTGNSPLHF.

The chain is built from TRBV29-1 and TRBJ2-6, with TRBD1 as a possible D gene (6 bases). The V end lost 6 bases, the J end lost 0 bases, and 12 bases lay between the germline ends. In germline, CDR1 is SQVTM, CDR2 ANQGSEA. The CDR3 covers 15 residues. CDR3 protein: CSVADRISGANVLTF. The DNA of the CDR3 is TGCAGCGTGGCCGACAGGATCTCTGGGGCCAACGTCCTGACTTTC.

This chain links TRBV6-1 with TRBJ2-2; D call uncertain. V was shortened by 2 bases and J by 5 bases, with 9 bases between the two germline ends. This CDR3 comprises 14 residues. CDR1 is MNHNS and CDR2 is SASEGT in the germline V gene. Here the CDR3 reads CASSEKMATGELFF. Written as DNA, the CDR3 is TGTGCCAGCAGTGAAAAGATGGCTACCGGGGAGCTGTTTTTT.

The chain recombines TRBV5-1 with TRBJ1-5; TRBD1 might be the D (5 bases). Trimming shortened V by 3 bases and J by 5 bases, and 9 bases separated the two germline ends. Germline loops: CDR1 SGHRS, CDR2 YFSETQ. The CDR3 covers 13 residues. CDR3: CASSSVGDQPQHF. The CDR3 DNA follows: TGCGCCAGCAGCTCGGTGGGGGATCAGCCCCAGCATTTT.

The chain has TRBV27 and TRBJ1-5; the match to TRBD1 covers 8 bases. Looked up from germline, CDR1 is MNHEY and CDR2 is SMNVEV (reference sequence). V trimming: 8 bases; J trimming: 4 bases; junction bases outside the gene matches: 10. The CDR3 contains 15 residues. CDR3 in DNA: TGTGCCAGCGGGACAGGATGGGGGGTGAATCAGCCCCAGCATTTT. This translates into CASGTGWGVNQPQHF.

The chain links TRBV29-1 to TRBJ2-1; no clear D. This CDR3 is built from 14 residues. Germline-derived CDR1 and CDR2 are SQVTM and ANQGSEA. Trimming removed 3 bases at V and 9 bases at J, with 18 bases between. In DNA, the CDR3 is TGCAGCGTTGATAGGCTGGGCCTCAACGCTGAGCAGTTCTTC. This encodes CSVDRLGLNAEQFF.

The J gene is TRBJ2-3, the V gene TRBV7-6; D is tentatively TRBD1 or TRBD2 (6 bases each). V was pared by 2 bases and J by 2 bases, with 14 bases between. Germline V CDR1 and CDR2: SGHVS, FNYEAQ. The CDR3 contains 16 residues. The CDR3 loop reads CASSLRGAGLTDTQYF. The CDR3 nucleotides are TGTGCCAGCAGCTTAAGGGGGGCGGGCCTCACAGATACGCAGTATTTT.

This chain joins TRBV5-6 and TRBJ2-5, with 8 bases that match TRBD1. From germline, CDR1 is SGHDT and CDR2 YYEEEE. Germline trimming cut 2 bases from V and 1 base from J; bases unmatched to any gene: 4. The CDR3 extends over 15 amino acids. The CDR3 spells CASSLGTGGQETQYF. Here the CDR3 DNA reads TGTGCCAGCAGCTTAGGGACAGGCGGCCAAGAGACCCAGTACTTC.

This chain joins TRBV7-8 and TRBJ2-7; a possible D gene is TRBD1 (5 bases). Germline V lookup: CDR1 SGHVS, CDR2 FQNEAQ. Between the trimmed V and J ends, which lost 5 bases and 4 bases, there was a span of 15 bases. This CDR3 region has 14 residues. The CDR3 here is CASSVRVSKYEQYF. CDR3 DNA: TGTGCCAGCAGCGTCAGGGTGTCGAAGTACGAGCAGTACTTC.

The rearrangement links TRBV6-4 to TRBJ1-5, with 7 positions matching TRBD1. The CDR3 covers 15 residues. Germline values: CDR1 MRHNA, CDR2 SNTAGT. The V and J ends lost 6 bases and 5 bases, in that order; junction bases with no gene match: 10. CDR3 amino acids: CASSRGGSGDQPQHF. The CDR3 DNA sequence: TGTGCCAGCAGCAGGGGGGGGTCGGGGGATCAGCCCCAGCATTTT.

The gene calls are TRBV18 and TRBJ2-1, with D maybe TRBD1 (6 bases). Germline CDR1 and CDR2: KGHSH and LQKENI. The CDR3 covers 17 residues. Trimming removed 0 bases at V and 1 base at J, with 13 bases between. CDR3 DNA sequence: TGTGCCAGCTCACCACCGACGGGTCAGGGGTCCTACAATGAGCAGTTCTTC. It encodes CASSPPTGQGSYNEQFF.